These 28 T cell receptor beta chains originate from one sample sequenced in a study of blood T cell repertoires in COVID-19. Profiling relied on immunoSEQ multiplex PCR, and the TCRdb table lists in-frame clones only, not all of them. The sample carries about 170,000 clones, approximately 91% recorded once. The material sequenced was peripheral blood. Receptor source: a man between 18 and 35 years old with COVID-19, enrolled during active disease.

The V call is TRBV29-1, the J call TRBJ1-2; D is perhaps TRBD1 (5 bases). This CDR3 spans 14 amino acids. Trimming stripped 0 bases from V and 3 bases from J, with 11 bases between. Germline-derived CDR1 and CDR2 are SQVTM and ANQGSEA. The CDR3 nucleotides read TGCAGCGTTGAAGATCAGGGACTCTACTATGGCTACACCTTC. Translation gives CSVEDQGLYYGYTF. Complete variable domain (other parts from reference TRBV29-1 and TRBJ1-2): SAVISQKPSRDICQRGTSLTIQCQVDSQVTMMFWYRQQPGQSLTLIATANQGSEATYESGFVIDKFPISRPNLTFSTLTVSNMSPEDSSIYLCSVEDQGLYYGYTFGSGTRLTVV.

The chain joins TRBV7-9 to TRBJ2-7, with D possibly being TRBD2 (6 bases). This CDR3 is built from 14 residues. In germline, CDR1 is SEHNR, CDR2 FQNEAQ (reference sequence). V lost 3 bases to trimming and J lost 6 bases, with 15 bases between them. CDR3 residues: CASSLGTFSSEQYF. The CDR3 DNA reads TGTGCCAGCAGCTTGGGGACTTTTTCTTCCGAGCAGTACTTC.

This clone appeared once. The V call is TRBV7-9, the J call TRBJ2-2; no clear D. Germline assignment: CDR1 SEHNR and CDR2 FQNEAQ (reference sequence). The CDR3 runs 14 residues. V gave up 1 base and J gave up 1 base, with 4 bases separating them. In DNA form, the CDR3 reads TGTGCCAGCAGCTTAGTAGAGAACACCGGGGAGCTGTTTTTT. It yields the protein CASSLVENTGELFF.

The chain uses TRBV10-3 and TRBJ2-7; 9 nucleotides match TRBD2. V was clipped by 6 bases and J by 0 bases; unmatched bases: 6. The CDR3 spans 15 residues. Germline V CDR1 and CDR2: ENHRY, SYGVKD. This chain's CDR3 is CAIRKTSGISYEQYF. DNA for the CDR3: TGTGCCATCAGAAAGACTAGCGGCATCTCCTACGAGCAGTACTTC.

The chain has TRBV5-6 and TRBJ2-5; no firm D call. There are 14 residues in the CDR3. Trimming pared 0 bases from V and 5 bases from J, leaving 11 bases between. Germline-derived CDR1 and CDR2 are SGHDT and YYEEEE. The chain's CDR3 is CASSLGSVLETQYF. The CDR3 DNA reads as TGTGCCAGCAGCTTGGGGTCAGTCCTGGAGACCCAGTACTTC.

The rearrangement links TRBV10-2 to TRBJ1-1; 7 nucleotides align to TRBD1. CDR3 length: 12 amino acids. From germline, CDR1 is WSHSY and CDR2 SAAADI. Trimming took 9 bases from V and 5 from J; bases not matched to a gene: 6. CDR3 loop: CASRTGVTEAFF. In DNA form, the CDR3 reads TGCGCCAGTCGTACAGGGGTTACTGAAGCTTTCTTT.

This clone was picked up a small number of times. The CDR3 region has the DNA TGTGCCAGCAGTTTAGACAGCGACACTGAAGCTTTCTTT. Translating gives CASSLDSDTEAFF. This sequence joins TRBV28 and TRBJ1-1, with D maybe TRBD1 (5 bases). CDR1 is MDHEN and CDR2 is SYDVKM in the germline V gene. The V end was cut by 2 bases, the J end by 3 bases, with 7 bases between. This CDR3 spans 13 amino acids. Full variable domain (outside the CDR3, taken from reference TRBV28 and TRBJ1-1): DVKVTQSSRYLVKRTGEKVFLECVQDMDHENMFWYRQDPGLGLRLIYFSYDVKMKEKGDIPEGYSVSREKKERFSLILESASTNQTSMYLCASSLDSDTEAFFGQGTRLTVV.

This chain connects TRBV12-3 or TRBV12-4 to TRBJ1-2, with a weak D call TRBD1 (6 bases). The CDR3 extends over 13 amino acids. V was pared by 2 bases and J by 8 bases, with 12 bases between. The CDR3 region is CASSLMGAWGYTF. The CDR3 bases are TGTGCCAGCAGTTTAATGGGGGCTTGGGGCTACACCTTC.

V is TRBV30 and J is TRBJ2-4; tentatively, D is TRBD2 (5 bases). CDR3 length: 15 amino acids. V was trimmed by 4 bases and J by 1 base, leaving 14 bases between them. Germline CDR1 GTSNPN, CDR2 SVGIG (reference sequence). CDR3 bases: TGTGCCTGGACCATGGAGGCGGGTGCCAAAAACATTCAGTACTTC. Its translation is CAWTMEAGAKNIQYF.

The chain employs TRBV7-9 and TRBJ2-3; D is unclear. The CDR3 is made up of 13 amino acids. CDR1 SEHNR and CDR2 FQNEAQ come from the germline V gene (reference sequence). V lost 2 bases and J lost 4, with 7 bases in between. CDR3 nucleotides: TGTGCCAGCAGCTTAATCCCAGCAGATACGCAGTATTTT. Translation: CASSLIPADTQYF. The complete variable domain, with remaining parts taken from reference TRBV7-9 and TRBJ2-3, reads DTGVSQNPRHKITKRGQNVTFRCDPISEHNRLYWYRQTLGQGPEFLTYFQNEAQLEKSRLLSDRFSAERPKGSFSTLEIQRTEQGDSAMYLCASSLIPADTQYFGPGTRLTVL.

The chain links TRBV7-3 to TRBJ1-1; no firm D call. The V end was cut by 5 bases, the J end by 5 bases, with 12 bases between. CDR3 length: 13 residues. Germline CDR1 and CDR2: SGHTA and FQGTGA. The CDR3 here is CASSPAGSTEAFF. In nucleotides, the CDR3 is TGTGCCAGCAGCCCGGCGGGTAGTACTGAAGCTTTCTTT.

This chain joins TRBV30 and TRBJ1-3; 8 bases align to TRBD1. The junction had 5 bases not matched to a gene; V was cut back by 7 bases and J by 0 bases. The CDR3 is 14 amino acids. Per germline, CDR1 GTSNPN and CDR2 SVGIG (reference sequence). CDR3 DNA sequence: TGTGCCTTGACAGGGGTCTTCTCTGGAAACACCATATATTTT. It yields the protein CALTGVFSGNTIYF.

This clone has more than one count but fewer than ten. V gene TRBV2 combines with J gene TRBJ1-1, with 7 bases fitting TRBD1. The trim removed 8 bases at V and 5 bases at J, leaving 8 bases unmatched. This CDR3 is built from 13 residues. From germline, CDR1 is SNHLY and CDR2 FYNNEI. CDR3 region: CASGNRGRTEAFF. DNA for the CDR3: TGTGCCAGCGGGAACAGGGGTAGGACTGAAGCTTTCTTT.

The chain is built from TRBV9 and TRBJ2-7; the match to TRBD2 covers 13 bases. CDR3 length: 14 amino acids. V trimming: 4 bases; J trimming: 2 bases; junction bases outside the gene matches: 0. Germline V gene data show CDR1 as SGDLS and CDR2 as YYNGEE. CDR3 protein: CASSTSGRAYEQYF. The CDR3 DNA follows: TGTGCCAGCAGCACTAGCGGGAGGGCCTACGAGCAGTACTTC.

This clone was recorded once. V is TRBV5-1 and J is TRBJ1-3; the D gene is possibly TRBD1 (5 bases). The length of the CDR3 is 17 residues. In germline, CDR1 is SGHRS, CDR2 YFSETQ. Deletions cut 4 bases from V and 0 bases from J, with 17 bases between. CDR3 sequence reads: CASSAGPGESSGNTIYF. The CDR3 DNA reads TGCGCCAGCAGCGCGGGACCGGGGGAAAGCTCTGGAAACACCATATATTTT.

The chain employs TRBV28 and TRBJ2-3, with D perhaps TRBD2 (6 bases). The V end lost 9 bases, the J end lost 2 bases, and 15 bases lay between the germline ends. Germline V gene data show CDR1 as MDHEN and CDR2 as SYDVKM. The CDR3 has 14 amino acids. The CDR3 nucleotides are TGTGCCAGTTCGTTGGAGGGGCACACAGATACGCAGTATTTT. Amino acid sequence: CASSLEGHTDTQYF.

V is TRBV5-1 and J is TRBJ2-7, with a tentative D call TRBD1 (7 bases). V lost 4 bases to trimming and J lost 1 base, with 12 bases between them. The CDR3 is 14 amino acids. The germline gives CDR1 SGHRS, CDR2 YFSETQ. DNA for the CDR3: TGCGCCAGCAGCCTGCGGGACAGATCCTACGAGCAGTACTTC. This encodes CASSLRDRSYEQYF.

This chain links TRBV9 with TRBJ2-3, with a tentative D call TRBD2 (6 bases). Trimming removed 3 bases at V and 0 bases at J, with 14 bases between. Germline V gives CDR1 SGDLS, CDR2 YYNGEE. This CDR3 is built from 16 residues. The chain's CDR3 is CASSDVGLASTDTQYF. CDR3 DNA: TGTGCCAGCAGCGATGTGGGACTTGCTAGCACAGATACGCAGTATTTT.

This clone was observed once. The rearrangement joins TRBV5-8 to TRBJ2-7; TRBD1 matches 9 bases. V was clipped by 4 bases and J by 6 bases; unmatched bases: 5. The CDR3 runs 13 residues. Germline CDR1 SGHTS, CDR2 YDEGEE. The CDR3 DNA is TGTGCCAGCAGCGGGACAGGGATTCTCGAGCAGTACTTC. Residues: CASSGTGILEQYF.

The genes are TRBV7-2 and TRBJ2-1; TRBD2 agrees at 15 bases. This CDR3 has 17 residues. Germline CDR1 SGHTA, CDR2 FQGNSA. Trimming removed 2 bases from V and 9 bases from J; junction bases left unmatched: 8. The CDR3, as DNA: TGTGCCAGCAGCTTAAACCCGGGACTAGCGGGAGGATTTGAGCAGTTCTTC. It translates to CASSLNPGLAGGFEQFF. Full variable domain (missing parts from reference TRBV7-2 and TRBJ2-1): GAGVSQSPSNKVTEKGKDVELRCDPISGHTALYWYRQSLGQGLEFLIYFQGNSAPDKSGLPSDRFSAERTGGSVSTLTIQRTQQEDSAVYLCASSLNPGLAGGFEQFFGPGTRLTVL.

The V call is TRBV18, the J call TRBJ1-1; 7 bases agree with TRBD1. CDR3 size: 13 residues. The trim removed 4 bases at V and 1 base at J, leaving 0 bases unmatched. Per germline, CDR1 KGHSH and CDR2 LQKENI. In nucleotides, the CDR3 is TGTGCCAGCTCACAGGGGGCGAACACTGAAGCTTTCTTT. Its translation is CASSQGANTEAFF.

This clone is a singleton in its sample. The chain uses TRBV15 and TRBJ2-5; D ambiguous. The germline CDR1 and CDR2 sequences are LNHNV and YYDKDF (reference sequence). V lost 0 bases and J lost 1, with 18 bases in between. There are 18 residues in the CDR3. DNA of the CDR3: TGTGCCACCAGCAGAGATTCGCAAGCGTCCGGAATCCAAGAGACCCAGTACTTC. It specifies CATSRDSQASGIQETQYF.

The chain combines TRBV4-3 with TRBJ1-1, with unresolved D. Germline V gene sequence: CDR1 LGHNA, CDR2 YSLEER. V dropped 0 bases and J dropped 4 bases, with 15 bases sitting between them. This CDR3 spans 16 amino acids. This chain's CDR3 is CASSQDRGSRGTEAFF. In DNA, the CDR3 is TGCGCCAGCAGCCAAGATAGAGGAAGTCGGGGCACTGAAGCTTTCTTT.

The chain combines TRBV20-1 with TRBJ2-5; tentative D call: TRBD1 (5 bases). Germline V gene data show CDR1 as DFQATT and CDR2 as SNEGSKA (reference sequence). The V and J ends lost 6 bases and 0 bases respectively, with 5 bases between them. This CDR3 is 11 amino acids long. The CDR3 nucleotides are TGCAGTGCAGGGGACCAAGAGACCCAGTACTTC. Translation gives CSAGDQETQYF.

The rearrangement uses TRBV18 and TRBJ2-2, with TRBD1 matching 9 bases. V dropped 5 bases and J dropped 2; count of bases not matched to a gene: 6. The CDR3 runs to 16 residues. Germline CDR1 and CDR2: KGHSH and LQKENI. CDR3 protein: CASSNRDRDNTGELFF. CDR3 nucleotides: TGTGCCAGCTCAAACCGGGACAGGGACAACACCGGGGAGCTGTTTTTT. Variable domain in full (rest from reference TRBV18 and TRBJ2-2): NAGVMQNPRHLVRRRGQEARLRCSPMKGHSHVYWYRQLPEEGLKFMVYLQKENIIDESGMPKERFSAEFPKEGPSILRIQQVVRGDSAAYFCASSNRDRDNTGELFFGEGSRLTVL.

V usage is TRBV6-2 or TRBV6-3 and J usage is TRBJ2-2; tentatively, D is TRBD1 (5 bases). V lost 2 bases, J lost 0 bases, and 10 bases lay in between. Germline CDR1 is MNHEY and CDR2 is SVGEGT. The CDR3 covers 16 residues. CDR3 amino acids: CASSYLDSANTGELFF. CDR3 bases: TGTGCCAGCAGTTACCTCGACAGCGCGAACACCGGGGAGCTGTTTTTT.

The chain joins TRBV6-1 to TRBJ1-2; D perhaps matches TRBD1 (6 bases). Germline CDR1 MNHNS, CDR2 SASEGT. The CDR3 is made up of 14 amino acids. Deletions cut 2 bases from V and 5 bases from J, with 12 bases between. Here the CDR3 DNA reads TGTGCCAGCAGTGAAAGAGGACAGATTTATGGCTACACCTTC. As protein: CASSERGQIYGYTF.

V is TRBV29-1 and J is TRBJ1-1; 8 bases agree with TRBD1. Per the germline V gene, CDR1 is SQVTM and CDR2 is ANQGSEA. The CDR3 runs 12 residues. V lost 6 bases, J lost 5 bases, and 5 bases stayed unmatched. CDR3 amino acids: CSVQGAVTEAFF. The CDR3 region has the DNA TGCAGCGTGCAGGGGGCTGTGACTGAAGCTTTCTTT.